This T cell receptor (beta chain) was recorded in a study of OX40 agonist ivuxolimab in advanced cancers. The CDR3 contains 13 residues. V gave up 7 bases and J gave up 5 bases, with 15 bases separating them. Germline CDR1 reads SGHRS; CDR2 reads YFSETQ. The repertoire was sequenced with immunoSEQ multiplex PCR; TCRdb's copy has only in-frame clones and lacks some. This sample has tens of thousands of clones; over 75% occur once, and the top ten carry 0.72%. The chain couples TRBV5-1 to TRBJ1-1; the D gene is possibly TRBD1 (6 bases). The sequence was collected from an adult with an advanced solid tumor such as melanoma, head and neck, liver or kidney cancer. Sequenced material: CD4+ or CD8+ T cells sorted from blood, taken in a trial of the OX40 agonist ivuxolimab. The CDR3 here is CASSSLTGTEAFF. The CDR3 DNA sequence: TGCGCCAGCTCATCCCTTACAGGGACTGAAGCTTTCTTT.